These T cell receptor beta chains were read from a single sample in a study of OX40 agonist ivuxolimab in advanced cancers. The table came from immunoSEQ multiplex PCR; TCRdb's copy has only in-frame clones and leaves some out. There are under 95,000 clones in the sample; over 65% occur only once, and around 2.7% lies in the top ten. The source material was CD4+ or CD8+ T cells sorted from blood, sampled in a trial of the OX40 agonist ivuxolimab. These receptors all stem from an adult with an advanced solid tumor such as melanoma, head and neck, liver or kidney cancer. Each CDR3 is given with its conserved first and last residue. Each record gives: V gene, J gene, clone size, D gene, CDR3 DNA, CDR3 protein. The D gene is left open where the match is weak. Clone size is not always given. Where it is, it says once, few, many or a class for expanded clones.

>TRBV7-9|TRBJ1-2|-|-
TGTGCCAGCAGCTTAGCTCCCCCAGCCGACGGCTACACCTTC
CASSLAPPADGYTF
>TRBV2|TRBJ2-5|-|-
TGTGCCAGCAGTGATCCGGGGCGGGGACCTTTGGAGACCCAGTACTTC
CASSDPGRGPLETQYF
>TRBV5-1|TRBJ2-3|-|-
TGCGCCAGCAGCCAGAGCACAGATACGCAGTATTTT
CASSQSTDTQYF
>TRBV6-5|TRBJ2-3|-|-
TGTGCCAGCAGTGGGACACGCACAGATACGCAGTATTTT
CASSGTRTDTQYF
>TRBV7-6|TRBJ1-2|-|-
TGTGCCAGCAGCTTAGAATCTGGGAGGGCCGATGGCTACACCTTC
CASSLESGRADGYTF
>TRBV2|TRBJ2-5|-|-
TGTGCCAGCAGTGTATCATTCGTAGAGACCCAGTACTTC
CASSVSFVETQYF
>TRBV6-5|TRBJ2-7|-|TRBD1
TGTGCCAGCAGTTACTCGGACAGGGTTCGCGAGCAGTACTTC
CASSYSDRVREQYF
>TRBV11-2|TRBJ2-7|-|-
TGTGCCAGCAGCAAGTCGAGCTCCTACGAGCAGTACTTC
CASSKSSSYEQYF
>TRBV18|TRBJ1-6|once|-
TGTGCCAGCTCAGTAGGGGGGATGGATTCACCCCTCCACTTT
CASSVGGMDSPLHF
>TRBV2|TRBJ1-2|-|TRBD1
TGTGCCAGCAGCTCTAGGGGGTCAGGGGGATTGTACGGCTACACCTTC
CASSSRGSGGLYGYTF
>TRBV2|TRBJ2-5|-|TRBD2
TGTGCCAGCAGGAGCGGGACTAGCGGGGGGGTCCAAGAGACCCAGTACTTC
CASRSGTSGGVQETQYF
>TRBV5-6|TRBJ2-5|-|-
TGTGCCAGCAGCTTGGGGGGTCAAGAGACCCAGTACTTC
CASSLGGQETQYF
>TRBV9|TRBJ2-6|-|-
TGTGCCAGCAGCGTAGAGCCCTCTCCTGGGGCCAACGTCCTGACTTTC
CASSVEPSPGANVLTF
>TRBV4-1|TRBJ1-3|-|-
TGCGCCAGCAGCCAGATAGGAGCGGGGGTAGACACCATATATTTT
CASSQIGAGVDTIYF
>TRBV6-5|TRBJ1-5|-|-
TGTGCCGGGCACACGACAGTAGATCAGCCCCAGCATTTT
CAGHTTVDQPQHF
>TRBV7-2|TRBJ2-2|-|-
TGTGCCAGCAGCTTATACGCACAGACTAACACCGGGGAGCTGTTTTTT
CASSLYAQTNTGELFF
>TRBV5-5|TRBJ2-5|once|TRBD1
TGTGCCAGCAGCTTGGCCCTCGCCGGGACAGACCAAGAGACCCAGTACTTC
CASSLALAGTDQETQYF
>TRBV9|TRBJ2-2|-|TRBD2
TGTGCCAGCAGCGTTTTAGCGGGGGCCACCGGGGAGCTGTTTTTT
CASSVLAGATGELFF
>TRBV28|TRBJ1-1|-|TRBD1
TGTGCCAGCAGTACCGGGACAGGGAGTAGGAACACTGAAGCTTTCTTT
CASSTGTGSRNTEAFF
>TRBV20-1|TRBJ2-7|-|TRBD1
TGCAGTGCACGCGACAGGGGGCAGTACTTC
CSARDRGQYF
>TRBV15|TRBJ1-1|-|TRBD1
TGTGCCACCAGCAGGGGCCTGGACAGGGGGTTAGGTGAAGCTTTCTTT
CATSRGLDRGLGEAFF
>TRBV4-3|TRBJ2-2|-|-
TGCGCCAGCAGCCCCGAACAGGGCTCGAACACCGGGGAGCTGTTTTTT
CASSPEQGSNTGELFF
>TRBV28|TRBJ1-4|-|TRBD1
TGTGCCAGCAGTTTCCCGGACAGGGGTTTGGGTGAAAAACTGTTTTTT
CASSFPDRGLGEKLFF
>TRBV7-9|TRBJ1-1|-|-
TGTGCCAGCAGCATCACAGTGAACACTGAAGCTTTCTTT
CASSITVNTEAFF
>TRBV27|TRBJ1-1|few|-
TGTGCCAGCAGTTTAGTAGTGGGAGGGGCTACGAACACTGAAGCTTTCTTT
CASSLVVGGATNTEAFF
>TRBV19|TRBJ2-1|few|-
TGTGCCAGTAGTTGGGAACTCTACAATGAGCAGTTCTTC
CASSWELYNEQFF
>TRBV30|TRBJ2-3|-|TRBD2
TGTGCCTGGAGGCTAGCGGGGGACACAGATACGCAGTATTTT
CAWRLAGDTDTQYF
>TRBV7-8|TRBJ2-5|-|TRBD2
TGTGCCAGCAGCCCACTGGGGGGGGAAGAGACCCAGTACTTC
CASSPLGGEETQYF
>TRBV7-3|TRBJ2-5|-|-
TGTGCCAGCAGCTTAGGACTGCAAGAGACCCAGTACTTC
CASSLGLQETQYF
>TRBV2|TRBJ2-1|-|-
TGTGCCAGCCGACGAAACAATGAGCAGTTCTTC
CASRRNNEQFF
>TRBV28|TRBJ2-6|once|TRBD1
TGTGCCAGCAGCTCGGGGACAGGAGCCAACGTCCTGACTTTC
CASSSGTGANVLTF
>TRBV2|TRBJ2-3|-|-
TGTGCCAGCAGTGAAAGGGGGGCGAGGAACACAGATACGCAGTATTTT
CASSERGARNTDTQYF
>TRBV5-1|TRBJ1-6|-|-
TGCGCCAGCAGCTTGGATGGGTTGAGCTCCTATAATTCACCCCTCCACTTT
CASSLDGLSSYNSPLHF
>TRBV18|TRBJ1-6|-|-
TGTGCCAGCTCGTCGTCGGGGGATTCACCCCTCCACTTT
CASSSSGDSPLHF
>TRBV10-3|TRBJ1-5|-|-
TGTGCCATCAGTGAGTCGATCGGACTTGGGGATATCAATCAGCCCCAGCATTTT
CAISESIGLGDINQPQHF
>TRBV28|TRBJ1-1|-|TRBD1
TGTGCCAGCAGTGAAGGGGGCGGGAACACTGAAGCTTTCTTT
CASSEGGGNTEAFF
>TRBV7-2|TRBJ1-2|-|-
TGTGCCAGCAGCAACAGGGCAACGGGGATATACTATGGCTACACCTTC
CASSNRATGIYYGYTF